A selection of T cell receptor beta chains follows, all from one sample in a study of T cell responses to AZD1222 COVID-19 vaccine. Sequencing used immunoSEQ multiplex PCR; TCRdb keeps in-frame clones, though not all of them. The sample includes roughly 53,000 clones, around 85% of them seen just once. The material was peripheral blood, obtained on day 0 of MenACWY control vaccination. These receptors originate from an adult in good health. Each CDR3 is given with its conserved first and last residue. D genes are given only for firm matches. Clone size is shown for a subset of rows, as once, few, many or a class of expanded clone.

D gene,V gene,J gene,clone size,CDR3 protein,CDR3 DNA
NA,TRBV11-2,TRBJ2-2,large,CASSFDPRRSNTGELFF,TGTGCCAGCAGCTTCGACCCACGCAGGTCGAACACCGGGGAGCTGTTTTTT
NA,TRBV19,TRBJ1-5,once,CASRTSHSNQPQHF,TGTGCCAGTAGGACATCCCATAGCAATCAGCCCCAGCATTTT
NA,TRBV19,TRBJ1-1,NA,CASSIGAMNTEAFF,TGTGCCAGTAGTATAGGGGCAATGAACACTGAAGCTTTCTTT
NA,TRBV3-1/TRBV3-2,TRBJ1-2,once,CASSPTRDYGYTF,TGTGCCAGCAGCCCCACCAGGGACTATGGCTACACCTTC
NA,TRBV4-3,TRBJ2-7,NA,CASSQASFPRQQYF,TGCGCCAGCAGCCAAGCCAGCTTTCCTCGGCAGCAGTACTTC
TRBD2,TRBV5-4,TRBJ2-7,once,CASSPRTSGNIYEQYF,TGTGCCAGCAGCCCAAGGACTAGCGGGAACATCTACGAGCAGTACTTC
NA,TRBV19,TRBJ1-3,NA,CASSPVSSLSGNTIYF,TGTGCCAGTAGTCCGGTATCGAGCCTCTCTGGAAACACCATATATTTT
NA,TRBV6-2/TRBV6-3,TRBJ2-3,NA,CASSSSYGGQSTDTQYF,TGTGCCAGCAGTTCATCTTATGGTGGACAGAGCACAGATACGCAGTATTTT
TRBD2,TRBV9,TRBJ2-1,NA,CASSVLAGVQDEQFF,TGTGCCAGCAGCGTTCTAGCGGGAGTCCAGGATGAGCAGTTCTTC
TRBD2,TRBV5-1,TRBJ2-1,NA,CASSPLAGGPYNEQFF,TGCGCCAGCAGCCCTCTTGCGGGAGGGCCCTACAATGAGCAGTTCTTC
TRBD2,TRBV7-3,TRBJ2-3,NA,CASSFYGRSTDTQYF,TGTGCCAGCAGCTTTTACGGGAGGAGCACAGATACGCAGTATTTT
TRBD1,TRBV10-1,TRBJ1-5,NA,CASRIGTGESNQPQHF,TGCGCCAGCAGAATCGGGACAGGAGAAAGCAATCAGCCCCAGCATTTT
NA,TRBV25-1,TRBJ2-7,NA,CASSGAVWGGEQYF,TGTGCCAGCAGTGGGGCAGTCTGGGGTGGCGAGCAGTACTTC
NA,TRBV27,TRBJ1-2,NA,CASSYGGGYGYTF,TGTGCCAGCAGCTATGGGGGGGGTTATGGCTACACCTTC
NA,TRBV30,TRBJ2-7,NA,CAWSMTSSYEQYF,TGTGCCTGGAGTATGACTAGCTCCTACGAGCAGTACTTC
NA,TRBV19,TRBJ1-5,NA,CASSGTSDQPQHF,TGTGCCAGTAGTGGGACTTCCGATCAGCCCCAGCATTTT
NA,TRBV7-9,TRBJ1-5,NA,CASSQLGSNQPQHF,TGTGCCAGCAGCCAACTTGGGAGCAATCAGCCCCAGCATTTT
NA,TRBV11-2,TRBJ2-5,few,CASSLDAGLSRLETQYF,TGTGCCAGCAGCTTGGATGCGGGGCTTAGCCGATTAGAGACCCAGTACTTC
NA,TRBV11-2,TRBJ1-1,few,CASSLVPRQVVAEAFF,TGTGCCAGCAGCTTAGTGCCCAGACAGGTTGTCGCTGAAGCTTTCTTT
NA,TRBV27,TRBJ1-1,NA,CASRGSGRVTEAFF,TGTGCCAGCAGGGGGTCCGGACGGGTCACTGAAGCTTTCTTT
TRBD2,TRBV28,TRBJ2-7,NA,CASSFAAGAWEQYF,TGTGCCAGCAGTTTCGCCGCGGGAGCTTGGGAGCAGTACTTC
TRBD1,TRBV15,TRBJ2-7,NA,CATSLGGTGGYEQYF,TGTGCCACCAGCCTAGGGGGGACAGGGGGATACGAGCAGTACTTC
TRBD1,TRBV19,TRBJ1-2,NA,CASEDRGRPGYTF,TGTGCCAGTGAGGACAGGGGGCGTCCTGGCTACACCTTC
NA,TRBV5-1,TRBJ1-5,few,CASRKVRGPNQPQHF,TGCGCCAGCCGCAAAGTGAGGGGCCCCAATCAGCCCCAGCATTTT
TRBD2,TRBV5-1,TRBJ2-7,NA,CASSLVGTSREQYF,TGCGCCAGCAGCTTGGTTGGGACTAGCAGGGAGCAGTACTTC